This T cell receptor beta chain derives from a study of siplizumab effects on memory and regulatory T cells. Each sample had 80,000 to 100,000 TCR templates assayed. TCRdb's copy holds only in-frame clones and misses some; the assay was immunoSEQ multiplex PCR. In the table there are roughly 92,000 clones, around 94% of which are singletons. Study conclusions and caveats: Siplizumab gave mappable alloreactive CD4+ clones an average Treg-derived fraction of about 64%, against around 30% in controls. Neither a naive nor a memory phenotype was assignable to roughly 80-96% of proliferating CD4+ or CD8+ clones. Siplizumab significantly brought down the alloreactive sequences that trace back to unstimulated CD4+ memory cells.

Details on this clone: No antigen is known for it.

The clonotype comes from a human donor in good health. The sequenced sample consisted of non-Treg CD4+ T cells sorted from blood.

For the CDR3, the DNA is TGCAGCGTGGCCCGGGACAGAAACACCGGGGAGCTGTTTTTT. Translated: CSVARDRNTGELFF. J is TRBJ2-2 and V is TRBV29-1; 7 bases map to TRBD1. The junction had 6 bases not matched to a gene; V was cut back by 6 bases and J by 2 bases. This CDR3 has 14 residues. Germline V gives CDR1 SQVTM, CDR2 ANQGSEA.